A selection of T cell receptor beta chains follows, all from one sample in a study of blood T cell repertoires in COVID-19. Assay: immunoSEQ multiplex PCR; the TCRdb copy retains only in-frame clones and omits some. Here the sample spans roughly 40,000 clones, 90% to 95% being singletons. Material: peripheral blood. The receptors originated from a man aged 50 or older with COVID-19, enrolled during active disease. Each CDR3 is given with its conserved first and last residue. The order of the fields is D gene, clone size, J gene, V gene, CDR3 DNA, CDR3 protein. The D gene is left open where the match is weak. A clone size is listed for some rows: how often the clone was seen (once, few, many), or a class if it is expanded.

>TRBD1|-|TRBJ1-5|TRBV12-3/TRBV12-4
TGTGCCAGTGGGACAGTCTATCAGCCCCAGCATTTT
CASGTVYQPQHF
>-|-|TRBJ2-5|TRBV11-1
TGTGCCAGCAGCTCCTCGTTGAGGGAGGAGACCCAGTACTTC
CASSSSLREETQYF
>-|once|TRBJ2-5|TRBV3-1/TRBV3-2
TGTGCCAGCAGCTTGGCAGAAGAGACCCAGTACTTC
CASSLAEETQYF
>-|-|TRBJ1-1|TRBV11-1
TGTGCCAGCAGCTTACCAGGTCCAAACACTGAAGCTTTCTTT
CASSLPGPNTEAFF
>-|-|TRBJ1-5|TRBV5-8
TGTGCCAGCACATTCCGACGGGACAATCAGCCCCAGCATTTT
CASTFRRDNQPQHF
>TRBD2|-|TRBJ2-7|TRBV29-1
TGCAGCGTTGAAACTAGCGGGAGTCACGAGCAGTACTTC
CSVETSGSHEQYF
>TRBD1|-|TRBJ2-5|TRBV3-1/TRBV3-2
TGTGCCAGCAGCCCAGGGGGTGGGGCCGACGAGACCCAGTACTTC
CASSPGGGADETQYF
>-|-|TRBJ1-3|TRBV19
TGTGCCAGCGGACAGAGACCCTTCTCTGGAAACACCATATATTTT
CASGQRPFSGNTIYF
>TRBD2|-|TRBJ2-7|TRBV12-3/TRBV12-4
TGTGCCAGCAGTTTAGCTAGCGGGTACGAGCAGTACTTC
CASSLASGYEQYF
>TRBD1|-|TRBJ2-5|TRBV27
TGTGCCAGCAGTTTAATGCTCAGGGGGCTAGAGACCCAGTACTTC
CASSLMLRGLETQYF
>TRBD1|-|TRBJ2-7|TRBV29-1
TGCAGCGCTAGACAGGGGATGAATTACGAGCAGTACTTC
CSARQGMNYEQYF
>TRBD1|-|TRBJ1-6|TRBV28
TGTGCCAGCAGTTTATTTTCGTTCAGGAAGGGGGCCATTGAGAATTCACCCCTCCACTTT
CASSLFSFRKGAIENSPLHF
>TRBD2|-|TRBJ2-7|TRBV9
TGTGCCAGCTCAGAAGGCCCCCAGCGGGATTACGAGCAGTACTTC
CASSEGPQRDYEQYF
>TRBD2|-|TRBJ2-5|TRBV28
TGTGCCAGCAGTTGGAGGGAGGGAGGAGAGACCCAGTACTTC
CASSWREGGETQYF
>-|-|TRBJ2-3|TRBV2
TGTGCCAGCAGTCGGGTTGGTACGCAGTATTTT
CASSRVGTQYF
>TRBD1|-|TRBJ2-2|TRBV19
TGTGCCAGTAGTAGGGACAGTTACACCGGGGAGCTGTTTTTT
CASSRDSYTGELFF
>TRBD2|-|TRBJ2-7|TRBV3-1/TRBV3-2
TGTGCCAGCAGCCAAAAACTAGCGGGAGTGTCGTACGAGCAGTACTTC
CASSQKLAGVSYEQYF
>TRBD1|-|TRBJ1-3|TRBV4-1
TGCGCCAGCAGCCAAGGGGGTCGGGACAGGTTAGGAAACACCATATATTTT
CASSQGGRDRLGNTIYF
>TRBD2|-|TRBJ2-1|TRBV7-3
TGTGCCAGCAGCTTAGGAAGCGGGAGGGGGCCGGTGATGAATGAGCAGTTCTTC
CASSLGSGRGPVMNEQFF
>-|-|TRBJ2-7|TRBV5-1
TGCGCCAGCAGCACCAGGGGCTATGAGCAGTACTTC
CASSTRGYEQYF
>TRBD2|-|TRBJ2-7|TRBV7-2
TGTGCCAGCAGCTCCCCTAGCGGGAGGGCCAGATACGAGCAGTACTTC
CASSSPSGRARYEQYF
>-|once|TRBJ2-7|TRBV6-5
TGTGCCAGCAGTTGGTCTAGCGAATCCTACGAGCAGTACTTC
CASSWSSESYEQYF
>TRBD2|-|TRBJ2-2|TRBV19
TGTGCCAGTAGCGATAGGAGCGGGGCGAACACCGGGGAGCTGTTTTTT
CASSDRSGANTGELFF
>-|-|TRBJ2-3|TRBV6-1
TGTGCCAGCAGTGAAGTTGGGGCTAGCACAGATACGCAGTATTTT
CASSEVGASTDTQYF
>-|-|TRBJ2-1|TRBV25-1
TGTGCCAGCAGTGAGTCTCAGGGGCAGACAGAGCAGTTCTTC
CASSESQGQTEQFF
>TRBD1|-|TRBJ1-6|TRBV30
TGTGCCTGGAGGACAGGGGCTAATTCACCCCTCCACTTT
CAWRTGANSPLHF
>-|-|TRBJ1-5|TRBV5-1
TGCGCCAGCAGCTTGGGGACAGGCAATCAGCCCCAGCATTTT
CASSLGTGNQPQHF
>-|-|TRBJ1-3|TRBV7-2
TGTGCCAGCAGCTTAAATGGCGCGGGCTCTGGAAACACCATATATTTT
CASSLNGAGSGNTIYF
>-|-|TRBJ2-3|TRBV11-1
TGTGCCAGCAGCTTCCTAGATAGCACAGATACGCAGTATTTT
CASSFLDSTDTQYF
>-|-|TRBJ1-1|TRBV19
TGTGCCAGTAGTACACCGGCGAGGGTGAACACTGAAGCTTTCTTT
CASSTPARVNTEAFF
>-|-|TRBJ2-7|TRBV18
TGTGCCAGCTCACCAGGGTTTGGCAGGGGAAGGGAGCAGTACTTC
CASSPGFGRGREQYF
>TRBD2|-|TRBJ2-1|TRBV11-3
TGTGCCAGCAGCTTTGGCGGGGGGACTGAGCAGTTCTTC
CASSFGGGTEQFF
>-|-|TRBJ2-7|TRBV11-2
TGTGCCAGCAGCTCCCAATCCGGCGGAACGAAGGACTACGAGCAGTACTTC
CASSSQSGGTKDYEQYF